This T cell receptor beta chain was captured by sequencing in a study of cytomegalovirus exposure and HLA in healthy donors (dated 2017 in TCRdb). Concerning the study at large: According to an earlier analysis of around 600 of the donors, about 190 million T cells yielded roughly 110 million unique TCR beta sequences and less than 300 Gb of sequence data. Around 300 gigabases of sequencing data and approximately 80 million unique TCR sequences were included in an early release covering 550 to 650 HLA-typed donors. The genetic ancestry cluster associated with self-reported Caucasian donors included approximately 85% of the 300 to 400 genotyped donors. The study aimed to test whether cataloging public T cell receptors could reveal signatures of past pathogen exposure. Using immunosequencing, the study profiled T cell repertoires from 500 to 800 subjects and related those repertoires to cytomegalovirus serostatus. A separate validation cohort of 100 to 150 different subjects was used in addition to the approximately 700-subject first cohort. The study combined high-throughput TCR immunosequencing, statistical association of individual TCRs with disease status, and machine learning to predict cytomegalovirus infection status. In a later analysis, previously published TCR beta repertoires from about 670 donors were re-analyzed and high-resolution HLA genotyping was added so that TCR occurrence patterns could be studied. In the later analysis, no new phenotypic data were used to find candidate immune exposures; instead, reliance was placed on TCR beta sequences and their occurrence across donors. An earlier analysis of about 600 of the donors used high-throughput TCR beta sequencing to judge whether each TCR beta V gene segment behaved as functional or pseudogenic. Donor age, sex, ethnicity and CMV serostatus were compiled alongside the repertoire data. In a later genetic analysis, genome-wide SNP genotypes for 398 of the 666 donors were used, and that subset was treated as a discovery cohort. Every discovery cohort repertoire had been produced on one sequencing platform. Class I and class II HLA loci were covered by the typing at four-digit resolution. The number of donors typed differed by locus, with roughly 620-630 for A, B, C, DRB1 and DQB1, 522 for DQA1, 606 for DPA1, and around 450 for DPB1. Four to six DR-DQ haplotypes were handled as single units for association and clustering, since linkage in the cohort was strong. Across about 380 genotyped donors of the cohort, an average of roughly 250,000 unique TCR beta nucleotide sequences per donor were sequenced, and roughly 20% of those sequences were non-productive.

The germline V gene (reference sequence) provides CDR1 LNHDA and CDR2 SQIVND. Trimming accounts for 3 bases at V and 3 bases at J, while the number of junction bases matched to no gene is 8. The cysteine opens and the phenylalanine closes a CDR3 of 16 amino acids. The only DNA kept is the CDR3, 48 bases in frame from the first base. Points the paper makes about the study in general: For the cohort, immune exposure information was limited to CMV serostatus. A cluster of highly shared sequence variants was judged likely to represent a technical artifact of the sequencing pipeline. Presence/absence analyses assumed roughly uniform sequencing depth across donors, an assumption that may not hold. Because the 87-base-pair reads could not distinguish some IMGT-functional V segments, including TRBV6-2 and TRBV6-3, those segments were excluded. When HLA alleles, especially DR and DQ, strongly co-occurred, attributing TCR associations to individual alleles was difficult. The earlier analysis of 450 to 700 of the donors excluded seventeen rarely observed V segments, including chromosome 9 orphons, because counts were too low. A later analysis found that TCR association rates varied across HLA loci, with DRB1 alleles showing the most associated TCRs and HLA-C alleles the fewest. Linkage disequilibrium might explain the correlated functional status among segregating V segments, but an unknown experimental factor could not be ruled out. Because HLA typing was missing for some donors at each locus, association tests included only the typed subset. The classifier was reported to diagnose cytomegalovirus status with high specificity and sensitivity in both the original cohort and the validation cohort. Only TCR beta chains were sequenced in this cohort, and the absence of alpha or paired-chain data limited detectable features. Compared with the approximately 600-donor mean, donors in an Asian-associated ancestry cluster had fewer N-insertions in productive TCRs, according to a later genetic analysis. In an earlier analysis of some 640 of the donors, most TCR beta V segments were observed in productive rearrangements about 87% or about 30% of the time, broadly matching IMGT annotations. Specific HLA alleles were associated with 15,000 to 20,000 TCR beta sequences at a false discovery rate of 0.05 in a later analysis. A later analysis reported that several top co-occurrence clusters appeared linked to parvovirus B19, influenza, CMV and Epstein-Barr virus. The authors suggested that the approach could potentially be extended to other disease states and immunological phenotypes. Most TCR sequences were observed very rarely across donors, whereas some public TCRs were present in many individuals. A later analysis found that most CMV-associated TCR beta chains appeared HLA-restricted, with HLA associations seemingly driven largely by CMV exposure. Compared with equally common non-associated chains, HLA-associated TCR beta chains in a later analysis were more clonally expanded and had lower generation probabilities. A further reported finding was that TCR beta sequences accurately predicted the HLA-A and HLA-B alleles for most subjects in the first cohort. In a later genetic analysis, a missense DCLRE1C variant was associated with V-gene and J-gene trimming of TCR beta chains, and the association was replicated in an independent cohort. In the study, 150 to 200 TCR beta chains were listed as associated with cytomegalovirus. A few of the identified cytomegalovirus-associated TCR beta chains were confirmed in vitro to be specific for cytomegalovirus antigens.

About this clone itself: The antigen it binds to is not known. No base-level quality is on record; no much larger clone is a single base apart.

Library preparation used the immunoSEQ multiplex PCR assay. The multiplex PCR relied on a mix of 60 forward primers for TCR Vbeta segments and 13 reverse primers for TCR Jbeta segments. The CDR3 region of rearranged TCR beta genes was amplified from genomic DNA with a multiplex PCR assay. The Illumina HiSeq System was used to sequence the amplified TCR beta libraries as 87-base-pair reads. Processing in the source paper ran as follows. A later analysis tallied roughly 80 million unique TCR beta chains across the approximately 670 repertoires, and some 10 million of those chains were shared by two or more donors. Raw reads were error-corrected and collapsed into unique sequences by a nearest-neighbor algorithm in which closely related sequences were merged to remove PCR and sequencing errors. CDR3 sequences were aligned to IMGT reference sequences to assign V, D and J gene segments. Each retained sequence needed at least a six-nucleotide match to both a V gene segment and a J gene segment. A rearrangement was called productive if the CDR3 had no stop codons and remained in frame with V and J, and every other rearrangement was called non-productive. CDR3 was defined according to IMGT convention as the region running from the second conserved V-encoded cysteine to the conserved J-encoded phenylalanine. The earlier analysis of fewer than 700 of the donors excluded sequences that lacked an unambiguous match to a single V gene segment. In an earlier analysis of approximately 590 of the donors, a V segment was called functional when productive rearrangements were above 56.7%, and segregating when the standard deviation between donors exceeded 5%. A statistical classification framework was built to diagnose cytomegalovirus status from the catalog of TCR beta chain sequences. In a later analysis, TCR nucleotide sequences were compared against IMGT/GENE-DB human TR gene sequences so that V and J genes could be assigned. The TCRdist pipeline was used in a later analysis to assign CDR3 sequences and most-parsimonious VDJ recombination scenarios. In a later analysis, each TCR beta chain was defined by its CDR3 amino acid sequence together with its V-gene family, and reads without a unique V-gene family were excluded. To address suspected cross-contamination and a sequencing artifact, a later analysis removed some 620 highly shared, low-generation-probability nucleotide sequences. For each public chain, a later analysis derived a clonal expansion index from normalized ranks of inferred template counts within each repertoire. In a later analysis, generation probabilities were computed with a VDJ recombination model fitted to out-of-frame rearrangements, and the resulting probabilities were checked against IGoR. A later analysis scored TCR-TCR, TCR-HLA and TCR-CMV co-occurrence with hypergeometric tests, applying a repertoire-size bias correction to TCR pairs. A later analysis estimated false discovery rates by permuting HLA or CMV assignments 20 times. In a later analysis, co-occurring TCRs were grouped using DBSCAN, with TCRdist sequence similarity added in when clustering inside HLA-allele-positive subsets. For co-occurrence clustering, repertoires with fewer than 30,000 or more than 120,000 public chains were excluded, along with several repertoires with anomalous nucleotide sharing. Drawn from immuneACCESS, this table holds only the in-frame rearrangements with V and J called that TCRdb kept. Clones are partly lost; checked studies trace under half to an unresolved V gene and leave the rest unexplained. The V and J calls and clone size are taken from that table; D and trimming were inferred from the DNA. This sample holds tens of thousands of clones; about four fifths were observed only once. About 1.9% of the sample rests with the top ten.

The cohort was made up of under 800 healthy bone marrow donors. At the time of sampling, all cohort members were nominally healthy, though unrecorded immune exposures were likely present. The donor tested CMV seronegative, placing the donor among the 350 to 400 seronegative members of the cohort. A peripheral blood sample was provided by each donor, and peripheral blood mononuclear cells were used for TCR beta sequencing. The Qiagen DNeasy Blood Extraction Kit was used to extract genomic DNA from the blood cell samples. The chain links TRBV19 with TRBJ2-1, and 7 junctional nucleotides match TRBD1. The source of this sequence is a man younger than 35 in good health and CMV-seronegative. Sequencing was done on a sample of PBMCs. Read as DNA, the sequence is TGTGCCAGTAGTATTTTAACTGCAGGGGGCTACAATGAGCAGTTCTTC. Protein translation: CASSILTAGGYNEQFF.